These 17 T cell receptor beta chains were all obtained from the same sample, sequenced in a study of T cells in tuberculosis. This table comes from immunoSEQ multiplex PCR, and its TCRdb copy is limited to in-frame clones, with some not included. The table includes under 40,000 clones, roughly 95% detected once. Material: PBMCs. The receptors stem from a donor aged 10-29 years with latent tuberculosis or without tuberculosis infection.

The J gene is TRBJ2-2, the V gene TRBV6-1; 10 bases line up with TRBD2. With 4 bases clipped from V and 2 bases from J, the junction kept 1 base outside the gene matches. Per the germline V gene, CDR1 is MNHNS and CDR2 is SASEGT. This CDR3 contains 15 residues. In nucleotides, the CDR3 is TGTGCCAGCAGTGCACTAGCGGGAAACACCGGGGAGCTGTTTTTT. It codes for CASSALAGNTGELFF.

The rearrangement joins TRBV25-1 to TRBJ2-1; D gene uncertain. The length of the CDR3 is 9 residues. The germline gives CDR1 MGHDK, CDR2 SYGVNS. The V end lost 10 bases, the J end lost 12 bases, and 10 bases lay between the germline ends. The CDR3 here is CATRRLQFF. In nucleotides, the CDR3 is TGTGCCACCCGGCGGCTGCAGTTCTTC. Full variable domain (remainder filled in from reference TRBV25-1 and TRBJ2-1): EADIYQTPRYLVIGTGKKITLECSQTMGHDKMYWYQQDPGMELHLIHYSYGVNSTEKGDLSSESTVSRIRTEHFPLTLESARPSHTSQYLCATRRLQFFGPGTRLTVL.

Only a few counts were recorded for this clone. The CDR3 DNA follows: TGCGCCAGCAGCCAAGAGTCTAACCGCGCGCATCACGAGCAGTTCTTC. Its protein is CASSQESNRAHHEQFF. The rearrangement uses TRBV4-3 and TRBJ2-1, with unresolved D. The V gene's germline CDR1 is LGHNA and CDR2 YSLEER. The V gene lost 0 bases and the J gene lost 10 bases, with 19 bases spanning the gap. The CDR3 consists of 16 residues.

The chain recombines TRBV6-5 with TRBJ2-7, with TRBD2 identical over 12 bases. V lost 5 bases to trimming and J lost 7 bases; unmatched junction nucleotides: 6. CDR3 length: 14 residues. Germline CDR1 is MNHEY and CDR2 is SVGAGI. The CDR3 sequence is CASSPTSGSEEQYF. The CDR3 nucleotides read TGTGCCAGCAGTCCGACTAGCGGGAGTGAGGAGCAGTACTTC.

In its sample, this clone was seen a few times. This chain joins TRBV5-1 and TRBJ2-7; 7 nucleotides agree with TRBD1. The CDR3 length is 14 residues. Germline V gives CDR1 SGHRS, CDR2 YFSETQ. V gave up 0 bases and J gave up 3 bases; unmatched junction bases: 3. Here the CDR3 reads CASSLVRQGYEQYF. The CDR3 DNA follows: TGCGCCAGCAGCTTGGTGCGACAGGGCTACGAGCAGTACTTC.

The genes are TRBV28 and TRBJ2-1; TRBD2 aligns across 8 bases. The ends lost 2 bases at V and 12 bases at J; junction bases unmatched: 9. Germline CDR1 is MDHEN and CDR2 is SYDVKM. The CDR3 loop spans 14 amino acids. DNA for the CDR3: TGTGCCAGCAGTTTACTCAGTGAAAGCGGGGGGCAGTTCTTC. The encoded protein is CASSLLSESGGQFF.

The chain links TRBV4-2 to TRBJ2-7; TRBD1 agrees at 8 bases. The CDR3 sequence is 15 residues long. Germline CDR1 reads LGHNA; CDR2 reads YNFKEQ. Trimming at V came to 3 bases and at J to 2 bases, leaving 6 bases not matched to a gene. CDR3 in amino acids: CASSHRKTGAYEQYF. The CDR3 DNA reads as TGTGCCAGCAGCCACCGTAAGACAGGGGCCTACGAGCAGTACTTC.

CDR3 nucleotide sequence: TGTGCCAGCAGCTTGGCCGGGGGAGGAGCTTTCTTT. This codes for CASSLAGGGAFF. This sequence joins TRBV5-4 and TRBJ1-1; perhaps TRBD1 as D (5 bases). The germline CDR1 and CDR2 sequences are SGHNT and YYREEE (reference sequence). Trimming left V 0 bases short and J 10 bases short, with 10 bases between. The CDR3 consists of 12 residues.

The V call is TRBV7-2, the J call TRBJ1-1, with 10 bases lining up with TRBD1. The CDR3 runs 15 residues. The V segment lost 3 bases and the J segment 7 bases; nucleotides outside the gene matches: 8. Germline V gene data show CDR1 as SGHTA and CDR2 as FQGNSA. CDR3 DNA: TGTGCCAGCAGCTTCCGAGGGACAGGGGATAATGAAGCTTTCTTT. It translates to CASSFRGTGDNEAFF.

The rearrangement joins TRBV2 to TRBJ2-7; TRBD2 matches 12 bases. CDR3 length: 15 amino acids. Per germline, CDR1 SNHLY and CDR2 FYNNEI. The V gene end was trimmed by 3 bases and the J gene end by 5 bases; junction bases not matched to a gene: 5. This CDR3 is CASSELAGGWDEQYF. CDR3 nucleotide sequence: TGTGCCAGCAGTGAGCTAGCGGGAGGGTGGGACGAGCAGTACTTC.

The table lists this clone with a count of one. The chain employs TRBV14 and TRBJ2-2; 8 positions agree with TRBD2. The CDR3 loop spans 16 amino acids. V was clipped by 1 base and J by 6 bases; unmatched bases: 7. Germline assignment: CDR1 SGHDN and CDR2 FVKESK. CDR3 loop: CASSQVTGLVSGELFF. DNA for the CDR3: TGTGCCAGCAGCCAAGTTACGGGACTAGTATCCGGGGAGCTGTTTTTT.

The chain links TRBV28 to TRBJ1-2; TRBD1 is a possible D gene (5 bases). This CDR3 has 15 amino acids. Germline-derived CDR1 and CDR2 are MDHEN and SYDVKM. Trimming shortened V by 8 bases and J by 5 bases, and 21 bases separated the two germline ends. CDR3 region: CASQVITGGRYGYTF. The CDR3 DNA is TGTGCCAGCCAAGTAATAACGGGGGGGAGATATGGCTACACCTTC.

The V and J genes are TRBV5-1 and TRBJ2-7, with 9 bases identical to TRBD2. Germline V lookup: CDR1 SGHRS, CDR2 YFSETQ. This CDR3 is 16 amino acids long. The V and J ends lost 4 bases and 3 bases, in that order; junction bases with no gene match: 11. CDR3 in amino acids: CASSPTTGLARYEQYF. CDR3 nucleotide sequence: TGCGCCAGCAGCCCCACAACGGGACTAGCCCGCTACGAGCAGTACTTC.

The chain employs TRBV20-1 and TRBJ2-3; D is unclear. Per germline, CDR1 DFQATT and CDR2 SNEGSKA (reference sequence). The CDR3 runs 11 residues. V was pared by 6 bases and J by 4 bases, with 8 bases between. The CDR3 sequence is CSALVSDTQYF. Here the CDR3 DNA reads TGCAGTGCCCTAGTCTCAGATACGCAGTATTTT.

The V and J genes are TRBV19 and TRBJ2-1; TRBD2 aligns across 8 bases. Germline assignment: CDR1 LNHDA and CDR2 SQIVND (reference sequence). The CDR3 is made up of 15 amino acids. V shed 5 bases, J shed 6 bases, and the junction held 9 bases outside the gene matches. The CDR3 reads CASSSGTSPPNEQFF. The DNA of the CDR3 is TGTGCCAGTAGTTCGGGGACTAGTCCCCCCAATGAGCAGTTCTTC.

V gene TRBV4-2 combines with J gene TRBJ2-3; 8 positions match TRBD2. The CDR3 loop spans 17 amino acids. The V gene end was trimmed by 1 base and the J gene end by 2 bases; junction bases not matched to a gene: 8. Germline CDR1 LGHNA, CDR2 YNFKEQ. CDR3: CASSQVTSGSSTDTQYF. CDR3 coding DNA: TGTGCCAGCAGCCAAGTAACCAGCGGGAGTTCCACAGATACGCAGTATTTT.

This chain joins TRBV5-1 and TRBJ2-2; D may be TRBD1 (6 bases). V lost 4 bases and J 2 bases, leaving 12 bases between the germline ends. The CDR3 loop spans 15 amino acids. Per the germline V gene, CDR1 is SGHRS and CDR2 is YFSETQ. The CDR3 DNA follows: TGCGCCAGCAGCCCTGACAGGATTAACACCGGGGAGCTGTTTTTT. Encoded protein: CASSPDRINTGELFF.